This TCR beta chain was profiled in a study of blood T cell repertoires in COVID-19. Study background: Researchers got acute and convalescent COVID-19 samples from the United States, Italy and Spain.

Source study methods: Reference gene primers were amplified, and this amplification served to estimate nucleated cell counts. Sequencing was performed with immunoSEQ multiplex PCR; in TCRdb, only in-frame clones are kept and a portion is missing. The D gene and trimming were derived from the DNA, and the V and J assignments and clone size from that table. The sample records 200,000 to 250,000 clones, around 80% being singletons. Source material: peripheral blood. The clonotype comes from a woman aged 70-85 years with acute or convalescent COVID-19.

The CDR3 coding sequence is TGTGCCAGCAGTTCGGCGGGACAGGGATATTCACCCCTCCACTTT. Its protein product is CASSSAGQGYSPLHF. The rearrangement uses TRBV5-4 and TRBJ1-6, with TRBD1 matching over 9 bases. Germline CDR1 reads SGHNT; CDR2 reads YYREEE (reference sequence). The CDR3 length is 15 residues. The trim removed 5 bases at V and 8 bases at J, leaving 8 bases unmatched.